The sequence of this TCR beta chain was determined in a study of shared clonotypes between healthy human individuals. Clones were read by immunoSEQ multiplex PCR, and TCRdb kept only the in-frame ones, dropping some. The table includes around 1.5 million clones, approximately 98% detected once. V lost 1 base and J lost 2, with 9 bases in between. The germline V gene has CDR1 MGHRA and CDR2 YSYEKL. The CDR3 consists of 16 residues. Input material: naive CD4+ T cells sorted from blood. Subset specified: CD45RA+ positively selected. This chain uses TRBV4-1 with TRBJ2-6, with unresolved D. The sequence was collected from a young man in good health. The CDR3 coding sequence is TGCGCCAGCAGCCAAGCTCAAGGGCCTGGGGCCAACGTCCTGACTTTC. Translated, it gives CASSQAQGPGANVLTF.